Below are 8 T cell receptor beta chains sequenced from a single sample in a study of beta chain features in type 1 diabetes. Study results and limitations: Shorter TCRB CDR3s, moderately but significantly so, marked every one of the four CD4+ subsets in Type 1 diabetes patients.

TCRB transcripts that were expressed got sequenced, as all of the isolated RNA had been reverse transcribed. Sequenced by immunoSEQ multiplex PCR; TCRdb stores in-frame clones only, minus some. This sample has over 90,000 clones; 25% to 30% occur once, and the top ten carry more than 0.5%. No cognate antigen is known for these TCRs. Sequencing input: central memory CD4+ T cells from blood. These receptors all stem from a woman between 18 and 30 years old with type 1 diabetes.

This clone was found a few times. The rearrangement uses TRBV12-2 and TRBJ2-7; TRBD2 is the table's D call, not checked against the DNA. TRBV12-2 is a pseudogene. This CDR3 has 15 residues. In DNA form, the CDR3 reads TGTGCAAGTCGCCCCCATAAGCGGCTAGCTTACGAGCAGTACGTC. Its translation is CASRPHKRLAYEQYV.

The V and J genes are TRBV7-2 and TRBJ2-3, with D possibly being TRBD1 (7 bases). CDR1 is SGHTA and CDR2 is FQGNSA in the germline V gene. The CDR3 length is 15 residues. V was pared by 5 bases and J by 5 bases, with 17 bases between. The CDR3 DNA sequence: TGTGCCAGCAGCCCCCAGGGGGGAGTCAGAGATACGCAGTATTTT. This gives the protein CASSPQGGVRDTQYF.

The chain employs TRBV7-7 and TRBJ2-4; no firm D call. The CDR3 extends over 15 amino acids. V lost 7 bases to trimming and J lost 0 bases, with 13 bases between them. CDR1 is SSHAT, CDR2 FNYEAQ, per germline (reference sequence). CDR3 sequence reads: CASILTLRAKNIQYF. The DNA for the CDR3 is TGTGCCAGCATCCTCACCCTGCGAGCCAAAAACATTCAGTACTTC.

The CDR3 sequence is CASSQRSGDEQYF. CDR3 bases: TGCGCCAGCAGCCAAAGGTCGGGGGACGAGCAGTACTTC. The chain is built from TRBV4-1 and TRBJ2-7; D may be TRBD2 (6 bases). CDR1 is MGHRA, CDR2 YSYEKL, per germline. The CDR3 has 13 residues. V was cut by 2 bases and J by 5 bases, with 10 bases left in between.

The table lists this clone with many counts. The J gene is TRBJ1-5, the V gene TRBV19; maybe TRBD1 (6 bases). The ends were cut back, 6 bases at V and 4 bases at J, with 16 bases in the middle. The CDR3 consists of 15 residues. Germline V gene sequence: CDR1 LNHDA, CDR2 SQIVND (reference sequence). CDR3 in amino acids: CASSRQEKGNQPQHF. In DNA, the CDR3 is TGTGCCAGTAGCAGACAGGAAAAGGGGAATCAGCCCCAGCATTTT. The variable domain in full, with the rest retrieved from reference TRBV19 and TRBJ1-5, is DGGITQSPKYLFRKEGQNVTLSCEQNLNHDAMYWYRQDPGQGLRLIYYSQIVNDFQKGDIAEGYSVSREKKESFPLTVTSAQKNPTAFYLCASSRQEKGNQPQHFGDGTRLSIL.

This clone has just a few counts. This rearrangement joins TRBV7-3 to TRBJ2-3; D is unresolved. Germline V CDR1 and CDR2: SGHTA, FQGTGA. This CDR3 region has 13 residues. V was trimmed by 5 bases and J by 1 base, leaving 7 bases between them. DNA of the CDR3: TGTGCCAGCAGCCGTAGCCGCACAGATACGCAGTATTTT. Encoded protein: CASSRSRTDTQYF.

V and J are TRBV7-8 and TRBJ2-1, with a possible D match to TRBD2 (7 bases). The V end was cut by 2 bases, the J end by 0 bases, with 11 bases between. This CDR3 has 16 residues. Germline CDR1 reads SGHVS; CDR2 reads FQNEAQ. The chain's CDR3 is CASSLRGGLSYNEQFF. In DNA, the CDR3 is TGTGCCAGCAGCTTAAGGGGGGGACTCTCCTACAATGAGCAGTTCTTC. Full variable domain (missing parts from reference TRBV7-8 and TRBJ2-1): GAGVSQSPRYKVAKRGQDVALRCDPISGHVSLFWYQQALGQGPEFLTYFQNEAQLDKSGLPSDRFFAERPEGSVSTLKIQRTQQEDSAVYLCASSLRGGLSYNEQFFGPGTRLTVL.

The chain has TRBV6-6 and TRBJ1-1; TRBD1 might be the D (5 bases). Deletions cut 5 bases from V and 7 bases from J, with 8 bases between. The CDR3 loop spans 11 amino acids. Germline-derived CDR1 and CDR2 are MNHNY and SVGAGI (reference sequence). CDR3 coding DNA: TGTGCCAGCAGTCTCGACAGTGAAGCTTTCTTT. It is translated as CASSLDSEAFF.